Following are 32 T cell receptor beta chains from one sample sequenced in a study of CD8 T cells in ankylosing spondylitis. General study results and limits: Characteristic, it appeared, of ankylosing spondylitis blood was a TCR beta motif of about eight highly homologous variants.

These TCRs are of unknown antigen specificity. TCRdb re-called the 5' RACE reads with MiXCR, one entry per CDR3 protein. The top ten hold approximately 0.93% of the sample, which has fewer than 450,000 distinct CDR3 sequences, approximately 17% seen once. The material sequenced was blood, either unsorted or a sorted T cell fraction (not recorded which). These receptors were collected from a male donor with ankylosing spondylitis.

This rearrangement joins TRBV20-1 to TRBJ2-2, with D perhaps TRBD2 (5 bases). The CDR3 runs to 14 residues. V was pared by 6 bases and J by 5 bases, with 16 bases between. The germline gives CDR1 DFQATT, CDR2 SNEGSKA (reference sequence). The CDR3 spells CSARRTGITGELFF. In nucleotides, the CDR3 is TGCAGTGCGAGAAGGACGGGAATAACCGGGGAGCTGTTTTTT.

The chain recombines TRBV4-2 with TRBJ2-1; TRBD1 agrees at 9 bases. The CDR3 consists of 16 residues. The J segment lost 4 bases and the V segment lost 0 bases, leaving 4 bases of the junction unmatched. The germline gives CDR1 LGHNA, CDR2 YNFKEQ. The CDR3 is CASSQEGQGPYNEQFF. The CDR3 coding sequence is TGTGCCAGCAGCCAAGAAGGACAGGGGCCTTACAATGAGCAGTTCTTC.

This clonotype was counted many times. The V and J genes are TRBV7-3 and TRBJ2-1; tentative D call: TRBD2 (5 bases). The CDR3 covers 13 residues. Germline lookup yields CDR1 SGHTA and CDR2 FQGTGA. V gave up 5 bases and J gave up 5 bases, with 10 bases separating them. The CDR3 DNA reads as TGTGCCAGCAGCCCAGGACTTAACAATGAGCAGTTCTTC. Translation gives CASSPGLNNEQFF.

This clonotype was counted only a few times. This chain links TRBV10-3 with TRBJ1-2; 9 bases are shared with TRBD1. The CDR3 consists of 14 residues. The V gene's germline CDR1 is ENHRY and CDR2 SYGVKD. Losses at the gene ends were 6 bases for V and 3 bases for J; bases not matched to a gene: 5. The CDR3: CAIRGTGLDYGYTF. CDR3 nucleotide sequence: TGTGCCATCAGGGGGACAGGGTTGGACTATGGCTACACCTTC.

This clonotype has only a few counts. This chain uses TRBV5-1 with TRBJ1-4, with TRBD1 as a possible D gene (5 bases). The CDR3 has 16 amino acids. In germline, CDR1 is SGHRS, CDR2 YFSETQ. V lost 0 bases and J lost 1, with 10 bases in between. The CDR3 DNA is TGCGCCAGCAGCTTGGGACAGTCGAGAACTAATGAAAAACTGTTTTTT. Translated, it gives CASSLGQSRTNEKLFF.

The chain links TRBV30 to TRBJ2-7, with 10 bases matching TRBD1. V lost 1 base and J lost 6; bases outside the gene matches: 3. The germline CDR1 and CDR2 sequences are GTSNPN and SVGIG (reference sequence). The CDR3 covers 13 residues. CDR3 DNA: TGTGCCTGGAGTGCAGGACAGGGGGTCGAGCAGTACTTC. Amino acid sequence: CAWSAGQGVEQYF.

This clonotype was counted ten times or more. The chain couples TRBV29-1 to TRBJ1-5; TRBD1 agrees at 9 bases. The CDR3 sequence is 13 residues long. Looked up from germline, CDR1 is SQVTM and CDR2 is ANQGSEA. V was clipped by 4 bases and J by 2 bases; unmatched bases: 0. CDR3 region: CSVGQGGNQPQHF. CDR3 coding DNA: TGCAGCGTTGGACAGGGGGGCAATCAGCCCCAGCATTTT. Drawing the rest from reference TRBV29-1 and TRBJ1-5, the complete variable domain is SAVISQKPSRDICQRGTSLTIQCQVDSQVTMMFWYRQQPGQSLTLIATANQGSEATYESGFVIDKFPISRPNLTFSTLTVSNMSPEDSSIYLCSVGQGGNQPQHFGDGTRLSIL.

The chain links TRBV6-1 to TRBJ1-1; 7 bases fit TRBD1. The V and J ends lost 6 bases and 1 base, in that order; junction bases with no gene match: 8. Germline CDR1 and CDR2: MNHNS and SASEGT. CDR3 size: 15 residues. The chain's CDR3 is CASRGSGQKNTEAFF. The CDR3 region has the DNA TGTGCCAGCAGGGGGTCGGGACAGAAGAACACTGAAGCTTTCTTT.

The chain has TRBV10-3 and TRBJ2-7, with unresolved D. Deletions cut 4 bases from V and 6 bases from J, with 10 bases between. Germline-derived CDR1 and CDR2 are ENHRY and SYGVKD. This CDR3 has 12 amino acids. The DNA for the CDR3 is TGTGCCATCAGTGTTAATACTTTCGAGCAGTACTTC. It yields the protein CAISVNTFEQYF.

The sample holds many counts of this clonotype. The chain links TRBV29-1 to TRBJ1-3, with no clear D. The CDR3 has 11 amino acids. V was clipped by 3 bases and J by 2 bases, with 2 bases between them. The germline V gene has CDR1 SQVTM and CDR2 ANQGSEA. Written as DNA, the CDR3 is TGCAGCGTTGAGACTGGAAACACCATATATTTT. The encoded protein is CSVETGNTIYF.

This clonotype was found a few times. V and J are TRBV7-3 and TRBJ2-3, with TRBD2 identical over 8 bases. The CDR3 spans 16 residues. V was pared by 0 bases and J by 4 bases, with 6 bases of the junction left unmatched. CDR1 is SGHTA and CDR2 is FQGTGA in the germline V gene. The CDR3 loop reads CASSLTAVAGPDTQYF. The DNA of the CDR3 is TGTGCCAGCAGCTTAACGGCGGTAGCGGGGCCAGATACGCAGTATTTT. Together with reference TRBV7-3 and TRBJ2-3, the CDR3 gives the full variable domain: GAGVSQTPSNKVTEKGKYVELRCDPISGHTALYWYRQSLGQGPEFLIYFQGTGAADDSGLPNDRFFAVRPEGSVSTLKIQRTERGDSAVYLCASSLTAVAGPDTQYFGPGTRLTVL.

This clonotype turned up a few times. The chain uses TRBV25-1 and TRBJ1-2; D call uncertain. This CDR3 is 12 amino acids long. The germline V and J ends were trimmed by 5 bases and 2 bases, with 6 bases remaining between them. The germline V gene encodes CDR1 MGHDK and CDR2 SYGVNS. The CDR3, as DNA: TGTGCCAGCAGTACCGAAAACTATGGCTACACCTTC. It encodes CASSTENYGYTF.

V usage is TRBV29-1 and J usage is TRBJ2-1; maybe TRBD1 (5 bases). Germline V lookup: CDR1 SQVTM, CDR2 ANQGSEA. The V end was cut by 6 bases, the J end by 4 bases, with 13 bases between. The CDR3 has 13 amino acids. CDR3 bases: TGCAGCGTGGACATCCCCTCATACAATGAGCAGTTCTTC. Translated, it gives CSVDIPSYNEQFF.

This clonotype was counted only a few times. An end of the junction differs from the germline gene, which may be a read error. The CDR3 DNA is TGCGCCAGCAGTTACGTCAGGGGGGCTTCGGGAGAGCAGCACTTC. It translates to CASSYVRGASGEQHF. This sequence joins TRBV5-1 and TRBJ2-7; a weak D match, TRBD1 (7 bases). The germline V gene encodes CDR1 SGHRS and CDR2 YFSETQ. This CDR3 comprises 15 residues.

This clonotype was counted at least ten times. The chain uses TRBV5-1 and TRBJ2-7, with D unresolved. The V gene lost 0 bases and the J gene lost 1 base, with 11 bases spanning the gap. The CDR3 consists of 15 residues. CDR1 is SGHRS, CDR2 YFSETQ, per germline. The CDR3: CASSLAIAGSYEQYF. CDR3 coding DNA: TGCGCCAGCAGCTTGGCGATCGCTGGGTCCTACGAGCAGTACTTC.

The chain has TRBV2 and TRBJ2-7, with D perhaps TRBD2 (5 bases). CDR1 and CDR2 (germline): SNHLY, FYNNEI. V was pared by 5 bases and J by 4 bases, with 9 bases between. This CDR3 has 12 amino acids. Here the CDR3 reads CASSTGKYEQYF. The CDR3 bases are TGTGCCAGCAGTACGGGGAAATACGAGCAGTACTTC.

The chain couples TRBV9 to TRBJ1-1; a weak D match, TRBD1 (5 bases). Trimming left V 6 bases short and J 1 base short, with 13 bases between. The germline V gene encodes CDR1 SGDLS and CDR2 YYNGEE. CDR3 length: 14 amino acids. As DNA, the CDR3 is TGTGCCAGCACCCAGAACGGGGCGAACACTGAAGCTTTCTTT. Encoded protein: CASTQNGANTEAFF.

The sample holds a few counts of this clonotype. The rearrangement uses TRBV6-1 and TRBJ1-2; D gene uncertain. The CDR3 is made up of 14 amino acids. Germline V gene sequence: CDR1 MNHNS, CDR2 SASEGT. The V and J ends lost 5 bases and 0 bases respectively, with 10 bases between them. The chain's CDR3 is CASSPRFANYGYTF. CDR3 DNA sequence: TGTGCCAGCAGTCCAAGGTTCGCTAACTATGGCTACACCTTC.

The rearrangement uses TRBV4-1 and TRBJ2-5; either TRBD1 or TRBD2 may supply D (5 bases each). V was shortened by 0 bases and J by 5 bases, with 16 bases between the two germline ends. There are 16 residues in the CDR3. The germline V gene encodes CDR1 MGHRA and CDR2 YSYEKL. CDR3 in amino acids: CASSQDLPRGSETQYF. The CDR3 coding sequence is TGCGCCAGCAGCCAAGATTTACCGAGGGGATCGGAGACCCAGTACTTC.

In this sample, this clonotype turned up a few times. V is TRBV15 and J is TRBJ2-5; 10 bases agree with TRBD1. Germline CDR1 and CDR2: LNHNV and YYDKDF (reference sequence). Trimming cost V 4 bases and J 5 bases; bases outside gene matches: 10. This CDR3 is 16 amino acids long. DNA of the CDR3: TGTGCCACCAGCAAATCGACAGGGGGCGGATCGGAGACCCAGTACTTC. Its protein is CATSKSTGGGSETQYF.

V usage is TRBV18 and J usage is TRBJ1-3; no clear D gene. The V end lost 3 bases, the J end lost 0 bases, and 15 bases lay between the germline ends. CDR3 length equals 17 residues. From germline, CDR1 is KGHSH and CDR2 LQKENI. In nucleotides, the CDR3 is TGTGCCAGCTCACCTTTCAGGACCGACTCCTCTGGAAACACCATATATTTT. Its protein is CASSPFRTDSSGNTIYF.

This clonotype was counted between two and nine times. The CDR3 DNA follows: TGTGCCAGCGACCCAAGGGGCAGGGGTTATAGCAATCAGCCCCAGCATTTT. This translates into CASDPRGRGYSNQPQHF. V gene TRBV6-2 or TRBV6-3 combines with J gene TRBJ1-5; perhaps TRBD1 as D (6 bases). This CDR3 region has 17 residues. Germline V lookup: CDR1 MNHEY, CDR2 SVGEGT. Trimming pared 8 bases from V and 0 bases from J, leaving 20 bases between.

The CDR3 loop is CASSRFENYEQYF. DNA of the CDR3: TGTGCCAGTAGTAGGTTTGAAAACTACGAGCAGTACTTC. This sequence joins TRBV19 and TRBJ2-7; no firm D call. V was shortened by 4 bases and J by 3 bases, with 10 bases between the two germline ends. Germline V gene sequence: CDR1 LNHDA, CDR2 SQIVND (reference sequence). This CDR3 region has 13 residues. Based on the CDR3 plus reference TRBV19 and TRBJ2-7, the full variable domain is DGGITQSPKYLFRKEGQNVTLSCEQNLNHDAMYWYRQDPGQGLRLIYYSQIVNDFQKGDIAEGYSVSREKKESFPLTVTSAQKNPTAFYLCASSRFENYEQYFGPGTRLTVT.

This clonotype was observed a few times. This rearrangement joins TRBV5-1 to TRBJ1-1; 10 nucleotides align to TRBD1. Germline V lookup: CDR1 SGHRS, CDR2 YFSETQ. J lost 5 bases, V lost 3 bases, and 7 bases had no gene match. This CDR3 contains 15 residues. CDR3 coding DNA: TGCGCCAGCAGCTCATTCGACAGGGGGCGAACTGAAGCTTTCTTT. This gives the protein CASSSFDRGRTEAFF.

The genes are TRBV6-5 and TRBJ1-5, with D perhaps TRBD1 (6 bases). Between the trimmed V and J ends, which lost 2 bases and 0 bases, there was a span of 8 bases. Germline V gives CDR1 MNHEY, CDR2 SVGAGI. CDR3 length: 15 amino acids. The CDR3 loop reads CASSYGQNSNQPQHF. The CDR3 DNA reads as TGTGCCAGCAGTTACGGACAGAATAGCAATCAGCCCCAGCATTTT.

This clonotype was recorded many times. The rearrangement uses TRBV12-3 or TRBV12-4 and TRBJ2-1; 8 bases line up with TRBD1. This CDR3 region has 15 residues. After removal of 2 bases from V and 2 bases from J, the junction contained 2 bases not matched to a gene. The CDR3, as DNA: TGTGCCAGCAGTTTACCCAGGGGGCCCTACAATGAGCAGTTCTTC. Translated: CASSLPRGPYNEQFF.

The chain recombines TRBV11-2 with TRBJ1-3; perhaps TRBD1 as D (5 bases). The germline V gene has CDR1 SGHAT and CDR2 FQNNGV. The V end was cut by 0 bases, the J end by 1 base, with 10 bases between. This CDR3 spans 16 amino acids. The CDR3 sequence: CASSLDLGLSGNTIYF. CDR3 coding DNA: TGTGCCAGCAGCTTAGATCTGGGGCTGTCTGGAAACACCATATATTTT.

This clonotype has a count of ten or more. The chain couples TRBV20-1 to TRBJ2-7; D possibly matches TRBD1 or TRBD2 (7 bases each). This CDR3 is built from 11 residues. Trimming removed 3 bases from V and 7 bases from J, with 10 bases in between. Germline CDR1 DFQATT, CDR2 SNEGSKA (reference sequence). CDR3 protein: CSASQGGEQYF. Written as DNA, the CDR3 is TGCAGTGCTAGCCAGGGGGGGGAGCAGTACTTC.

The V gene is TRBV7-2, the J gene TRBJ2-5, with 7 bases matching TRBD2. This CDR3 region has 14 residues. Germline assignment: CDR1 SGHTA and CDR2 FQGNSA. V shed 4 bases and J 3 bases; nucleotides not matched to a gene: 5. This chain's CDR3 is CASSSREIEETQYF. DNA for the CDR3: TGTGCCAGCAGCTCGCGGGAGATCGAAGAGACCCAGTACTTC.

CDR3 DNA sequence: TGTGCCAGCAGGGACAGGGTGCCCTACAATGAGCAGTTCTTC. Translated, it gives CASRDRVPYNEQFF. The rearrangement uses TRBV2 and TRBJ2-1, with 8 positions matching TRBD1. CDR3 length: 14 residues. Germline lookup yields CDR1 SNHLY and CDR2 FYNNEI. After removal of 6 bases from V and 2 bases from J, the junction contained 3 bases not matched to a gene. The variable domain in full, with the rest retrieved from reference TRBV2 and TRBJ2-1, is EPEVTQTPSHQVTQMGQEVILRCVPISNHLYFYWYRQILGQKVEFLVSFYNNEISEKSEIFDDQFSVERPDGSNFTLKIRSTKLEDSAMYFCASRDRVPYNEQFFGPGTRLTVL.

In this sample, this clonotype turned up a few times. This sequence joins TRBV14 and TRBJ1-2; 8 bases match TRBD1. CDR3 length equals 14 residues. Germline assignment: CDR1 SGHDN and CDR2 FVKESK. Trimming at V came to 4 bases and at J to 7 bases, leaving 8 bases not matched to a gene. CDR3: CASSLGTGTIGYTF. The CDR3 nucleotides are TGTGCCAGCAGCCTCGGGACAGGCACTATTGGCTACACCTTC.

This chain links TRBV10-2 with TRBJ1-2; 7 nucleotides agree with TRBD1. In germline, CDR1 is WSHSY, CDR2 SAAADI. V gave up 3 bases and J gave up 6 bases; unmatched junction bases: 19. The CDR3 covers 18 residues. CDR3 sequence: CASSDPGGGSPQPNGYTF. DNA of the CDR3: TGCGCCAGCAGTGACCCCGGAGGGGGCTCTCCACAACCCAATGGCTACACCTTC.